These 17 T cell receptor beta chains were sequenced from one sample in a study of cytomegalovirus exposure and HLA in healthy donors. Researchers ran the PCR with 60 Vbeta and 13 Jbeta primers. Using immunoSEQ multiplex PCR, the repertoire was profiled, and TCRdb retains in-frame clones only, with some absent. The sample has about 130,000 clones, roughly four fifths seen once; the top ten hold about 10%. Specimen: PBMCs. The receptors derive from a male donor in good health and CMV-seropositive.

In DNA, the CDR3 is TGTGCCAGCAGTTTACCTACAACCACAGGGGTCGGCAATCAGCCCCAGCATTTT. Amino acid sequence: CASSLPTTTGVGNQPQHF. The gene calls are TRBV28 and TRBJ1-5, with 7 bases lining up with TRBD1. V dropped 2 bases and J dropped 2; count of bases not matched to a gene: 12. CDR3 size: 18 residues. Looked up from germline, CDR1 is MDHEN and CDR2 is SYDVKM.

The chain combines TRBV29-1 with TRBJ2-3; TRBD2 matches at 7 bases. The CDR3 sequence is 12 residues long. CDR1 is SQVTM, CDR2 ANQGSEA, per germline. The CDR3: CSSGRELDTQYF. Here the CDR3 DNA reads TGCAGTTCAGGGCGGGAGTTAGATACGCAGTATTTT.

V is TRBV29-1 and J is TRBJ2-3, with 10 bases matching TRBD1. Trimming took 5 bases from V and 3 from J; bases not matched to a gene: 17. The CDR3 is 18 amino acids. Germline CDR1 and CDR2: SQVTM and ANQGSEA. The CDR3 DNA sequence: TGCAGCGTTCCGAAGGGACAGGGGCAATCACAGTGGACAGATACGCAGTATTTT. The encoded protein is CSVPKGQGQSQWTDTQYF.

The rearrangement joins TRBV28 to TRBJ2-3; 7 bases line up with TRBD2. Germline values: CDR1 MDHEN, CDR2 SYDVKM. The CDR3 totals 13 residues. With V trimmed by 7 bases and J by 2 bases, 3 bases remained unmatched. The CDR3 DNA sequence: TGTGCCAGCAAGGGAGGGTTCACAGATACGCAGTATTTT. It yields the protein CASKGGFTDTQYF.

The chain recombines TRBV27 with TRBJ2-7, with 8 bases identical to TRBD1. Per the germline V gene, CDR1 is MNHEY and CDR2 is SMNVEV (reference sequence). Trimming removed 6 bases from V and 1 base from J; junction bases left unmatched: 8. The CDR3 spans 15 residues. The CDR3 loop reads CASSPRQGLSYEQYF. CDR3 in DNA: TGTGCCAGCAGCCCCCGACAGGGGCTATCCTACGAGCAGTACTTC.

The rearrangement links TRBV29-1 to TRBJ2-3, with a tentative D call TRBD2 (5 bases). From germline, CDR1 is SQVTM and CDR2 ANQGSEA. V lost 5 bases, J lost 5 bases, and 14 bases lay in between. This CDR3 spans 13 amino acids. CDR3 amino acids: CSVLVTEGDTQYF. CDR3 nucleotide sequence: TGCAGCGTTTTGGTAACAGAGGGAGATACGCAGTATTTT.

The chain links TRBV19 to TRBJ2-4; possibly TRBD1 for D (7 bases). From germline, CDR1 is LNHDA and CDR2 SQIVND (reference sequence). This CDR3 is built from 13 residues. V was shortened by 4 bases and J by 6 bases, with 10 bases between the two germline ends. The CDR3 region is CASSNQGGNIQYF. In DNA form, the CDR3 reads TGTGCCAGTAGTAACCAGGGGGGAAACATTCAGTACTTC.

The CDR3: CAFRGAKNIQYF. The CDR3 nucleotides are TGTGCCTTTCGGGGAGCCAAAAACATTCAGTACTTC. The chain combines TRBV21-1 with TRBJ2-4; the table's D call, TRBD2, has no DNA check behind it. TRBV21-1 is shown as a pseudogene. The CDR3 is 12 residues long.

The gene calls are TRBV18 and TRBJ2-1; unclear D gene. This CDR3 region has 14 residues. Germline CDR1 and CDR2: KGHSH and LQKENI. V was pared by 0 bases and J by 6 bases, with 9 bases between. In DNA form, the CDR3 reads TGTGCCAGCTCACCACCTGTAGTAATCAATGAGCAGTTCTTC. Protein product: CASSPPVVINEQFF.

CDR3 nucleotides: TGTGCCAGCAGGGGAGCGGGACTATACGAGCAGTACTTC. Encoded protein: CASRGAGLYEQYF. The chain couples TRBV27 to TRBJ2-7; TRBD2 matches at 7 bases. Germline values: CDR1 MNHEY, CDR2 SMNVEV (reference sequence). Losses at the gene ends were 6 bases for V and 4 bases for J; bases not matched to a gene: 6. CDR3 length: 13 residues.

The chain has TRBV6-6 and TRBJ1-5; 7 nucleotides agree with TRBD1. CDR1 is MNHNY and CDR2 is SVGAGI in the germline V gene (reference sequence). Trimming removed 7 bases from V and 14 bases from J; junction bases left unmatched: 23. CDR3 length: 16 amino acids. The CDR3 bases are TGTGCCAGCACTAAACGTAGGACAGGTAATCAGTTGGAGAAGCATTTT. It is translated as CASTKRRTGNQLEKHF.

The CDR3 sequence: CASSLFRRLNTEAFF. In nucleotides, the CDR3 is TGTGCCAGCAGTTTATTCCGGAGATTGAACACTGAAGCTTTCTTT. This sequence joins TRBV28 and TRBJ1-1, with unresolved D. CDR1 is MDHEN and CDR2 is SYDVKM in the germline V gene. CDR3 length: 15 residues. With 1 base removed from V and 0 bases from J, the gap between germline ends came to 9 bases.

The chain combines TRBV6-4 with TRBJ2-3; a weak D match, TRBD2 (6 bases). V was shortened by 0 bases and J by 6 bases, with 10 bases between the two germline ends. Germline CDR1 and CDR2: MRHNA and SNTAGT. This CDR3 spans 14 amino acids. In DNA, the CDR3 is TGTGCCAGCAGTGACTCTTTAGCGGATGATACGCAGTATTTT. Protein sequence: CASSDSLADDTQYF.

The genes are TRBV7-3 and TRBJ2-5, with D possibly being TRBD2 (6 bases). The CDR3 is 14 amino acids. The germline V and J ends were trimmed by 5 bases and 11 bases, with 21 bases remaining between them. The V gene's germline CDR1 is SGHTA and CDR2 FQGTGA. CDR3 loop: CASSPRNGGREQYF. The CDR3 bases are TGTGCCAGCAGCCCCCGTAATGGGGGGAGAGAGCAGTACTTC. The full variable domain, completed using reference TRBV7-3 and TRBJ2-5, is GAGVSQTPSNKVTEKGKYVELRCDPISGHTALYWYRQSLGQGPEFLIYFQGTGAADDSGLPNDRFFAVRPEGSVSTLKIQRTERGDSAVYLCASSPRNGGREQYFGPGTRLLVL.

The CDR3 sequence: CASSYSRQGEAFF. Written as DNA, the CDR3 is TGTGCCAGCAGTTACTCGAGGCAGGGTGAAGCTTTCTTT. The V call is TRBV6-5, the J call TRBJ1-1, with D perhaps matching TRBD1 (5 bases). V lost 0 bases, J lost 7 bases, and 9 bases lay in between. Germline V gives CDR1 MNHEY, CDR2 SVGAGI. The CDR3 is made up of 13 amino acids.

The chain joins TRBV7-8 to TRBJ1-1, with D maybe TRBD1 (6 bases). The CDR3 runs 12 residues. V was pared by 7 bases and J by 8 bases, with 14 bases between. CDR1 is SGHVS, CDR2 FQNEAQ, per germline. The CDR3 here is CASNRGGLEAFF. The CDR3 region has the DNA TGTGCCAGCAACAGAGGGGGTCTAGAAGCTTTCTTT.

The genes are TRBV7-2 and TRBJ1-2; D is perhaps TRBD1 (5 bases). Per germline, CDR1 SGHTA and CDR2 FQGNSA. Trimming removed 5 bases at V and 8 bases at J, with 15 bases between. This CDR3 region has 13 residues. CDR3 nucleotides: TGTGCCAGCAGCGCCCAATCTCAGGGCGGCTACACCTTC. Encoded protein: CASSAQSQGGYTF.